The 8 T cell receptor beta chains presented below share a single source sample, sequenced in a study of blood T cell repertoires in COVID-19. The method was immunoSEQ multiplex PCR; TCRdb's version includes in-frame clones alone and lacks a portion of them. The sample contains 90,000 to 120,000 clones, approximately 88% of which appear only once. Sample: peripheral blood. These receptors originate from a middle-aged man with active or convalescent COVID-19.

The chain couples TRBV19 to TRBJ2-1; D ambiguous. The CDR3 runs 15 residues. Deletions cut 2 bases from V and 1 base from J, with 9 bases between. Germline values: CDR1 LNHDA, CDR2 SQIVND (reference sequence). CDR3 DNA: TGTGCCAGTAGTATATTACTTATATCCTACAATGAGCAGTTCTTC. This gives the protein CASSILLISYNEQFF.

The rearrangement links TRBV5-4 to TRBJ2-1; TRBD2 is a possible D gene (6 bases). Germline CDR1 SGHNT, CDR2 YYREEE (reference sequence). V lost 8 bases and J lost 2, with 17 bases in between. The CDR3 totals 15 residues. The CDR3 nucleotides are TGTGCCAGTGCCTTTGATAGCGGAGCCTACAATGAGCAGTTCTTC. It is translated as CASAFDSGAYNEQFF.

The chain joins TRBV7-2 to TRBJ2-7, with D tentatively TRBD2 (6 bases). CDR3 size: 14 residues. Between the trimmed V and J ends, which lost 8 bases and 5 bases, there was a span of 19 bases. Germline-derived CDR1 and CDR2 are SGHTA and FQGNSA. The CDR3 spells CASDLGLPTNEQYF. Here the CDR3 DNA reads TGTGCCAGCGACCTGGGACTTCCAACGAACGAGCAGTACTTC.

V usage is TRBV3-1 (or the pseudogene TRBV3-2) and J usage is TRBJ2-7; 7 positions agree with TRBD1. The ends lost 2 bases at V and 1 base at J; junction bases unmatched: 17. Germline loops: CDR1 LGHDT, CDR2 YNNKEL (reference sequence). The CDR3 loop spans 19 amino acids. The CDR3 loop is CASSQLGLDQGDGSYEQYF. DNA of the CDR3: TGTGCCAGCAGCCAACTAGGACTTGACCAGGGGGATGGTTCCTACGAGCAGTACTTC.

V usage is TRBV6-1 and J usage is TRBJ1-5; perhaps TRBD1 as D (6 bases). V was trimmed by 3 bases and J by 1 base, leaving 7 bases between them. Germline loops: CDR1 MNHNS, CDR2 SASEGT. The CDR3 is 14 amino acids. CDR3 region: CASSDQGSNQPQHF. In DNA form, the CDR3 reads TGTGCCAGCAGTGACCAGGGGAGCAATCAGCCCCAGCATTTT.

The V and J genes are TRBV20-1 and TRBJ1-2; 7 bases match TRBD1. Germline V lookup: CDR1 DFQATT, CDR2 SNEGSKA (reference sequence). There are 11 residues in the CDR3. Germline trimming cut 6 bases from V and 10 bases from J; bases unmatched to any gene: 8. The CDR3 nucleotides are TGCAGTGCCTTACGGGGGACAGTCTACACCTTC. As protein: CSALRGTVYTF.

The chain links TRBV25-1 to TRBJ1-1; unclear D gene. The CDR3 totals 13 residues. Trimming shortened V by 5 bases and J by 1 base, and 8 bases separated the two germline ends. Germline V gene sequence: CDR1 MGHDK, CDR2 SYGVNS. CDR3: CASSLAGNTEAFF. DNA for the CDR3: TGTGCCAGCAGTCTCGCGGGGAACACTGAAGCTTTCTTT.

The rearrangement joins TRBV1 to TRBJ1-5; the table's D gene call, TRBD1, was not cross checked with the DNA. TRBV1 is a known pseudogene. The CDR3 has 16 amino acids. The CDR3 bases are TGCACCAGCAGCCAACTCCGGGACAGGATTGGGCAGCCCCAGCATTTT. Protein sequence: CTSSQLRDRIGQPQHF.